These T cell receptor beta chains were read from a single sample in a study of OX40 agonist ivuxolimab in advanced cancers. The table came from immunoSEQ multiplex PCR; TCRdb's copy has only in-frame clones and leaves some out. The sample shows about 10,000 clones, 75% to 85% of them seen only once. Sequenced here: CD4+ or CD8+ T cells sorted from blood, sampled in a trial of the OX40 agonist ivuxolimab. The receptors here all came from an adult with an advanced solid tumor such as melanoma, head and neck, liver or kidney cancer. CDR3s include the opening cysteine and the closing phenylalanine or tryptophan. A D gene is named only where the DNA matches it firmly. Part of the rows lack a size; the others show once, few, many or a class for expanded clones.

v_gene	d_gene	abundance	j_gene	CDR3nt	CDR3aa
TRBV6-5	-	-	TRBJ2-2	TGTGCCAGCAGTTACACTTGGGCCGGGGAGCTGTTTTTT	CASSYTWAGELFF
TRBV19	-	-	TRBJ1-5	TGTGCCAGTACCCCGGGCAGAAATAGCAATCAGCCCCAGCATTTT	CASTPGRNSNQPQHF
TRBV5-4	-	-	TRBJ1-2	TGTGCCAGCAGCCGCCCCCACAGGAGGGGCTTATGGGGCTATGGCTACACCTTC	CASSRPHRRGLWGYGYTF
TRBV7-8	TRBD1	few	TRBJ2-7	TGTGCCAGCAGCGAGACAGGGGGTCCATACTACGAGCAGTACTTC	CASSETGGPYYEQYF
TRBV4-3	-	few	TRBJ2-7	TGCGCCAGCAGCCAAGTCGGTAACGAGCAGTACTTC	CASSQVGNEQYF
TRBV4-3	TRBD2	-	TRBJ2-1	TGCGCCAGCAGCCAAGAAGAGCGGGGGCCGAGCTCCTACAATGAGCAGTTCTTC	CASSQEERGPSSYNEQFF
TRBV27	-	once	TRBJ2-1	TGTGCCAGCAGTTCAGGGCCCTACAATGAGCAGTTCTTC	CASSSGPYNEQFF
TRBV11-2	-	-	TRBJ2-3	TGTGCCAGCAGCTTAGCCATGGGGACAGATACGCAGTATTTT	CASSLAMGTDTQYF
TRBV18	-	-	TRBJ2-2	TGTGCCAGCTCACCACCGGGCGGGCCCGGGGAGCTGTTTTTT	CASSPPGGPGELFF
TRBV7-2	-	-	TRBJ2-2	TGTGCCAGCAGCTTATGGGCAGCGGGGGAGCTGTTTTTT	CASSLWAAGELFF
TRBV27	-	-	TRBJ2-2	TGTGCCAGCAGTTTAGAGAGGGGGACCTACACCGGGGAGCTGTTTTTT	CASSLERGTYTGELFF
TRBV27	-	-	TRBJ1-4	TGTGCCAGCAGTTTACTTGGGGAGGCAACTAATGAAAAACTGTTTTTT	CASSLLGEATNEKLFF
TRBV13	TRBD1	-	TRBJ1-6	TGTGCCAGCAGCTTAGATCTTGACAGGGGGAATTCACCCCTCCACTTT	CASSLDLDRGNSPLHF
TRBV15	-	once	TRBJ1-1	TGTGCCACCAGCAGAGTCGGGGCGCTGGCTGAAGCTTTCTTT	CATSRVGALAEAFF
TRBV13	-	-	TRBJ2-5	TGTGCCAGCACCCCCCGGATCCAAGAGACCCAGTACTTC	CASTPRIQETQYF
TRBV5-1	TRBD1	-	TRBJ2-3	TGCGCCAGCAGCTTGGGGGACAGGGGCACAGATACGCAGTATTTT	CASSLGDRGTDTQYF
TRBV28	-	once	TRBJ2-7	TGTGCCAGCAGTTTGGGACTTTCGCACTACGAGCAGTACTTC	CASSLGLSHYEQYF
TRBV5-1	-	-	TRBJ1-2	TGCGCCAGCAGCTCGGATCCGGACGTCTTTACAAGGGGCTACACCTTC	CASSSDPDVFTRGYTF
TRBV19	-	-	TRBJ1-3	TGTGCCAGTAGTAAGGCGGAGAACTCTGGAAACACCATATATTTT	CASSKAENSGNTIYF
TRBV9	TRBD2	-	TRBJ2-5	TGTGCCAGCAGCGTCAGAGATCGAGCGGGGGGGCGGGAGACCCAGTACTTC	CASSVRDRAGGRETQYF
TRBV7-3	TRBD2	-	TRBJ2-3	TGTGCCAGCAGCCCCCTAGCGGGGGCAACAGATACGCAGTATTTT	CASSPLAGATDTQYF
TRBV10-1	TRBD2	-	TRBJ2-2	TGCGCCAGCAGTGAGCCCCGACTAGCGGGGGCCCTAAGGGGAGCTGTTTTT	CASSEPRLAGALRGAVF
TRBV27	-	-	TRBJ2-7	TGTGCCAGCAGTTTATCTCTAGGGGGATACGAGCAGTACTTC	CASSLSLGGYEQYF
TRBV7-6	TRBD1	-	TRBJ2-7	TGTGCCAGCAGCCCTGGACAGGGGATCACCTACGAGCAGTACTTC	CASSPGQGITYEQYF
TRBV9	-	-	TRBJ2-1	TGTGCCAGCAGCGTACGGGAGGACAGACCCTCTCCTGAGCAGTTCTTC	CASSVREDRPSPEQFF
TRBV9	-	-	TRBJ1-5	TGTGCCAGCAGCGTAGGGAGTAATCAGCCCCAGCATTTT	CASSVGSNQPQHF
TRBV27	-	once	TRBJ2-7	TGTGCCAGCAGTCCAGGGGCCTACGAGCAGTACTTC	CASSPGAYEQYF
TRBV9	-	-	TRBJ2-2	TGTGCCAGCAGCGTAAAGGGGCAGGGGATTACCGGGGAGCTGTTTTTT	CASSVKGQGITGELFF
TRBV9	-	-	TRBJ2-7	TGTGCCAGCAGCCCTCCCTCCCCCCACGAGCAGTACTTC	CASSPPSPHEQYF
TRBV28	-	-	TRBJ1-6	TGTGCCAGCAGTTCGGGTGTGTTGAGTTCACCCCTCCACTTT	CASSSGVLSSPLHF
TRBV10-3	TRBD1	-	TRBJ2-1	TGTGCCACCGCCCCCGGGACAGGGATAGATGATGAGCAGTTCTTC	CATAPGTGIDDEQFF
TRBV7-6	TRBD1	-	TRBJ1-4	TGTGCCAGCAGCGCCGGGACAGGCTTAAAACTGTTTTTT	CASSAGTGLKLFF
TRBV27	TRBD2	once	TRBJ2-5	TGTGCCAGCAGTTTATTGTCGGCTAGCGGGGGGGAGACCCAGTACTTC	CASSLLSASGGETQYF
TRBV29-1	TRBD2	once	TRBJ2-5	TGCAGCGTTGTGGGCGGGGGGGGTTTAGAGACCCAGTACTTC	CSVVGGGGLETQYF
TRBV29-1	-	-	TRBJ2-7	TGCAGCGTTGTACCCAGATCCTACGAGCAGTACTTC	CSVVPRSYEQYF
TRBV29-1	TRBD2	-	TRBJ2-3	TGCAGCGTTGCCGGGACTAGCGGGGGGCCAGGGAGGACTTTT	CSVAGTSGGPGRTF
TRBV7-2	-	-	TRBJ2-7	TGTGCCAGCAGCTTGGCTGGCCTTTACGAGCAGTACTTC	CASSLAGLYEQYF
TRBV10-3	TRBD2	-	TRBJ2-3	TGTGCCATCACCCCCCGCGCAGCGGGGGGGTCGGATACGCAGTATTTT	CAITPRAAGGSDTQYF
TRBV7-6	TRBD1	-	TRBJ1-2	TGTGCCAGCAGCCGACAGGGTAATGGCTACACCTTC	CASSRQGNGYTF